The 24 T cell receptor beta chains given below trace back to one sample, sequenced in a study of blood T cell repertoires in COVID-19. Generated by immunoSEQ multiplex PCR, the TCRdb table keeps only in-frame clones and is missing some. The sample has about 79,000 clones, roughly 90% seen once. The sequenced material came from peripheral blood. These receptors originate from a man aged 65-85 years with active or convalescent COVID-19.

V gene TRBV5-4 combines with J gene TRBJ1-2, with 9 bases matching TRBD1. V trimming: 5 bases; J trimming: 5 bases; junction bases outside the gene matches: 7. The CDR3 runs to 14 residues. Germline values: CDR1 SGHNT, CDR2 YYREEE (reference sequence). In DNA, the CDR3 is TGTGCCAGCAGGGAAGGGACAGGGTCATATGGCTACACCTTC. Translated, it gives CASREGTGSYGYTF. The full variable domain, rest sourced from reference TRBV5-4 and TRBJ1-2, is ETGVTQSPTHLIKTRGQQVTLRCSSQSGHNTVSWYQQALGQGPQFIFQYYREEENGRGNFPPRFSGLQFPNYSSELNVNALELDDSALYLCASREGTGSYGYTFGSGTRLTVV.

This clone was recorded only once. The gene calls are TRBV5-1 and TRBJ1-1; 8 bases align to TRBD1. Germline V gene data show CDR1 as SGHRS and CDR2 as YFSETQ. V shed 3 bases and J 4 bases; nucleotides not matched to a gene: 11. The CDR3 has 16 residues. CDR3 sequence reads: CASSSEAGGAGTEAFF. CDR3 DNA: TGCGCCAGCAGCTCTGAAGCAGGGGGCGCGGGCACTGAAGCTTTCTTT.

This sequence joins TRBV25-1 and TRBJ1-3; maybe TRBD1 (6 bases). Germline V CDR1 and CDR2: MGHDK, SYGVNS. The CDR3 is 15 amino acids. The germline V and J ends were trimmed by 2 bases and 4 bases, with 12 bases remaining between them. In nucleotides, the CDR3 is TGTGCCAGCAGTGAAACCAGGGGTTCCGGAAACACCATATATTTT. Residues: CASSETRGSGNTIYF.

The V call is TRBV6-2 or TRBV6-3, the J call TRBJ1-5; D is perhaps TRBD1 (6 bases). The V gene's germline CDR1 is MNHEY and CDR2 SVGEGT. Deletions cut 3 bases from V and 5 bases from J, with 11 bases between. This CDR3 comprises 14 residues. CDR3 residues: CASSYSGVDQPQHF. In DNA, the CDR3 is TGTGCCAGCAGTTATTCAGGGGTAGATCAGCCCCAGCATTTT.

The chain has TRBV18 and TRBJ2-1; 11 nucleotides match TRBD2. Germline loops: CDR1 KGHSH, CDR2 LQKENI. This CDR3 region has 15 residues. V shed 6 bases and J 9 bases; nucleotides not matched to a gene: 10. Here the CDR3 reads CASSLLAGVSGEQFF. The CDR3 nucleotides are TGTGCCAGCTCTCTACTAGCGGGAGTTTCGGGTGAGCAGTTCTTC. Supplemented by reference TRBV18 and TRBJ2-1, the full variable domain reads NAGVMQNPRHLVRRRGQEARLRCSPMKGHSHVYWYRQLPEEGLKFMVYLQKENIIDESGMPKERFSAEFPKEGPSILRIQQVVRGDSAAYFCASSLLAGVSGEQFFGPGTRLTVL.

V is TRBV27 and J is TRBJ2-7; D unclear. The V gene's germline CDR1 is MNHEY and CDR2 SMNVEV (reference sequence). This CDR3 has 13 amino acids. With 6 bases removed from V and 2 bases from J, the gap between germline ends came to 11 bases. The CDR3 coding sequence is TGTGCCAGCAGCTTCACAGTGACCTACGAGCAGTACTTC. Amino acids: CASSFTVTYEQYF.

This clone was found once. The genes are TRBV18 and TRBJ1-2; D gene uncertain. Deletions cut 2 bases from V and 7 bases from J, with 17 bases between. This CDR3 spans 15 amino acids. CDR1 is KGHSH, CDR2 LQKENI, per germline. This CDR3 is CASSPRSTREGGYTF. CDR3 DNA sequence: TGTGCCAGCTCACCAAGGTCCACGAGGGAGGGTGGCTACACCTTC.

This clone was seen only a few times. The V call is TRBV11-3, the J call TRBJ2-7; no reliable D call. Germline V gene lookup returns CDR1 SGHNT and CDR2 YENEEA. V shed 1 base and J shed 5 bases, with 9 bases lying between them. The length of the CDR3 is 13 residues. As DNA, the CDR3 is TGTGCCAGCAGCTTAGGCGACTCGAACGAGCAGTACTTC. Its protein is CASSLGDSNEQYF.

The CDR3 sequence is CASRPFGTGSEKLFF. In nucleotides, the CDR3 is TGTGCCAGCAGACCCTTTGGGACAGGGAGTGAAAAACTGTTTTTT. The V gene is TRBV6-5, the J gene TRBJ1-4; 9 bases agree with TRBD1. The ends lost 6 bases at V and 7 bases at J; junction bases unmatched: 9. Germline V lookup: CDR1 MNHEY, CDR2 SVGAGI. There are 15 residues in the CDR3.

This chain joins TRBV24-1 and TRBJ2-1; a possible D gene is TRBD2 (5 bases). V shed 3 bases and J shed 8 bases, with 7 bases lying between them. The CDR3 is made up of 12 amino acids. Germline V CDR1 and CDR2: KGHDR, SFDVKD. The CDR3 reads CATSDSGYEQFF. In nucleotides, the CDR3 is TGTGCCACCAGTGATAGCGGATATGAGCAGTTCTTC.

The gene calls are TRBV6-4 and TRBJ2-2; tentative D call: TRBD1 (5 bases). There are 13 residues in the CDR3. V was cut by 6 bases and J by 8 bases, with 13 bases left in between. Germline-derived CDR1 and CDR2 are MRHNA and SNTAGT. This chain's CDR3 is CASSQGYAGELFF. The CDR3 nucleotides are TGTGCCAGCAGCCAGGGTTATGCGGGGGAGCTGTTTTTT.

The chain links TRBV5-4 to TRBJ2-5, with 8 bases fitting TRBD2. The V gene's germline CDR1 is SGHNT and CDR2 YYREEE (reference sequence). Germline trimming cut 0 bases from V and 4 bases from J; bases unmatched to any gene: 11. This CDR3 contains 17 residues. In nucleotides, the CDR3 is TGTGCCAGCAGCTTGGTGCTGGCGGGGGGAGCCACAGAGACCCAGTACTTC. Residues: CASSLVLAGGATETQYF.

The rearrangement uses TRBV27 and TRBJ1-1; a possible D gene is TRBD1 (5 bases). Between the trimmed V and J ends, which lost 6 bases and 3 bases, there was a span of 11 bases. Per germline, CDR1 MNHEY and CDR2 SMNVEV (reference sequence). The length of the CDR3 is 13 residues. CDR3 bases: TGTGCCAGCAGCACCAGGGTGGACACTGAAGCTTTCTTT. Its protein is CASSTRVDTEAFF.

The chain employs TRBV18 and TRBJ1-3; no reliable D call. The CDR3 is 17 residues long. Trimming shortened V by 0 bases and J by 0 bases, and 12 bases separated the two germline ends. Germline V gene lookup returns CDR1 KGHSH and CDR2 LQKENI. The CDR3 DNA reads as TGTGCCAGCTCACCACCGGGAGAGTTGATCTCTGGAAACACCATATATTTT. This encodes CASSPPGELISGNTIYF.

The CDR3 DNA follows: TGTGCCAGCAGCACTACGACAGGGAGCTCTGGAAACACCATATATTTT. The encoded protein is CASSTTTGSSGNTIYF. V is TRBV11-2 and J is TRBJ1-3; 7 bases are a match to TRBD1. The CDR3 spans 16 residues. The germline gives CDR1 SGHAT, CDR2 FQNNGV. The V gene end was trimmed by 5 bases and the J gene end by 0 bases; junction bases not matched to a gene: 7.

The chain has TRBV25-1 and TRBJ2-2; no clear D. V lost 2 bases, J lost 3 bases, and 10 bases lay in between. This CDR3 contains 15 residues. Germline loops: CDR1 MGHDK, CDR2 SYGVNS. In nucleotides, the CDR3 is TGTGCCAGCAGTGAAAGTACAATACACACCGGGGAGCTGTTTTTT. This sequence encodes CASSESTIHTGELFF.

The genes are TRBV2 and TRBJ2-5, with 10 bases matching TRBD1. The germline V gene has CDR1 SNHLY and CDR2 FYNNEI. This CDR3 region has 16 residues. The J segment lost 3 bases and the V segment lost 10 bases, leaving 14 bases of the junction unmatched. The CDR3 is CAILYSTGTGEETQYF. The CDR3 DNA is TGTGCCATCTTATATAGCACCGGGACAGGGGAAGAGACCCAGTACTTC.

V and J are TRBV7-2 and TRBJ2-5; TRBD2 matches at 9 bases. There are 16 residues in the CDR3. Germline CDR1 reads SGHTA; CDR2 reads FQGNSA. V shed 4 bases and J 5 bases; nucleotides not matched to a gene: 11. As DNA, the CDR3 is TGTGCCAGCAGCTACCCCGGGCTAGCGGGAAGGGAGACCCAGTACTTC. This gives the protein CASSYPGLAGRETQYF.

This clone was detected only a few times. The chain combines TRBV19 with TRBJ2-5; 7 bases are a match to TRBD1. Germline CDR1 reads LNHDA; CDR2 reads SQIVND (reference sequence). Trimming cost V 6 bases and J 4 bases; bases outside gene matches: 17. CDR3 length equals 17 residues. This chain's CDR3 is CASSELGTEKGAETQYF. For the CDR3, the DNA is TGTGCCAGTAGCGAATTGGGGACAGAGAAGGGAGCAGAGACCCAGTACTTC. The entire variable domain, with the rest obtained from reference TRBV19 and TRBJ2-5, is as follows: DGGITQSPKYLFRKEGQNVTLSCEQNLNHDAMYWYRQDPGQGLRLIYYSQIVNDFQKGDIAEGYSVSREKKESFPLTVTSAQKNPTAFYLCASSELGTEKGAETQYFGPGTRLLVL.

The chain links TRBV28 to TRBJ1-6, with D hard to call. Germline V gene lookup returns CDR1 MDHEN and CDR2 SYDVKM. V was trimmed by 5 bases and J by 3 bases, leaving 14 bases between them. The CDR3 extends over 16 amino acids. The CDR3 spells CASSPTRGNYNSPLHF. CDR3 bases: TGTGCCAGCAGTCCCACCCGAGGGAACTATAATTCACCCCTCCACTTT.

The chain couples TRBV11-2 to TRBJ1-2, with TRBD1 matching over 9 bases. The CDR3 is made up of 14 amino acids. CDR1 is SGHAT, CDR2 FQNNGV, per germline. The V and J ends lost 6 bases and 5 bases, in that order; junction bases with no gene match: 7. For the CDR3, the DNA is TGTGCCAGCAGACGTCCCGGGACAGGGTATGGCTACACCTTC. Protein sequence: CASRRPGTGYGYTF.

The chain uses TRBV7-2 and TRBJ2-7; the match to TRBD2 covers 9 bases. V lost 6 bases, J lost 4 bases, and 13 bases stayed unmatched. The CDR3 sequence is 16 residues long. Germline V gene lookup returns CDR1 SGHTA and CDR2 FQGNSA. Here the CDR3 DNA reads TGTGCCAGCAGTTATAGGGCTAGCGGGAATTCTTACGAGCAGTACTTC. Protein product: CASSYRASGNSYEQYF.

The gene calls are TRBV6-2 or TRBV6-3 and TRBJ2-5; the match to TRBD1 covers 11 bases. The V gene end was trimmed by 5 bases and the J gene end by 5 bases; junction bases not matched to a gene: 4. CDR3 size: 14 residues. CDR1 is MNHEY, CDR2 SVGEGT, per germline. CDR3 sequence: CASSRTGGSETQYF. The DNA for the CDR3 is TGTGCCAGCAGTCGGACAGGGGGCTCTGAGACCCAGTACTTC.

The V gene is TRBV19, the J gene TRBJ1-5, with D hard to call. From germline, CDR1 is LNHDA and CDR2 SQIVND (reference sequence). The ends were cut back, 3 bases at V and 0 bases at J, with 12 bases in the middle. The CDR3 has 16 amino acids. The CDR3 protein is CASSIGRMYSNQPQHF. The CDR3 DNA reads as TGTGCCAGTAGTATCGGTCGAATGTATAGCAATCAGCCCCAGCATTTT.